The rows below give T cell receptor beta chains drawn from one sample of a study of blood T cell repertoires in COVID-19. Generated by immunoSEQ multiplex PCR, the TCRdb table keeps only in-frame clones and is missing some. Here the sample spans 35,000 to 45,000 clones, about 88% being singletons. The sequenced material came from peripheral blood. These receptors originate from a man aged 55 to 70 with active COVID-19. Each CDR3 is given with its conserved first and last residue. The order of the fields is D gene, V gene, J gene, clone size, CDR3 DNA, CDR3 protein. A D gene is named only where the DNA matches it firmly. The size of a clone is reported for some rows only, either as once, few or many, or as a class for expanded clones.

NA	TRBV7-3	TRBJ1-6	NA	TGTGCCAGCAGCTTAACCGAGCGGGGGGCGTTGGATTCACCCCTCCACTTT	CASSLTERGALDSPLHF
TRBD2	TRBV7-9	TRBJ2-2	NA	TGTGCCAGCAGGACGGCTAGCGGGAGGAACACCGGGGAGCTGTTTTTT	CASRTASGRNTGELFF
NA	TRBV14	TRBJ2-5	NA	TGTGCCAGCAGTCTGACAGTCACTCCTGTGCAAGAGACCCAGTACTTC	CASSLTVTPVQETQYF
TRBD1	TRBV13	TRBJ2-7	NA	TGTGCCAGCGCGCTGGGACAGGGAGGCTACGAGCAGTACTTC	CASALGQGGYEQYF
TRBD1	TRBV6-5	TRBJ2-7	NA	TGTGCCAGCAGTTACCCCGGGACAGCCGGCGGCGAGCAGTACTTC	CASSYPGTAGGEQYF
NA	TRBV12-3/TRBV12-4	TRBJ2-7	once	TGTGCCAGCGCCCTGGACTCCCCCGAGCAGTACTTC	CASALDSPEQYF
NA	TRBV4-1	TRBJ2-7	NA	TGCGCCAGCAGCCTTGCGACACTGTCCTACGAGCAGTACTTC	CASSLATLSYEQYF
NA	TRBV15	TRBJ2-5	NA	TGTGCCACCAGCAGAGCCCCCAAAGAGACCCAGTACTTC	CATSRAPKETQYF
TRBD1	TRBV7-9	TRBJ1-5	NA	TGTGCCAGCAGCCTTACAGGGGTAGGCCAGCCCCAGCATTTT	CASSLTGVGQPQHF
TRBD2	TRBV7-9	TRBJ2-7	NA	TGTGCCAGCAGCTTAGGGGGGGTAGCGGGTACCTACGAGCAGTACTTC	CASSLGGVAGTYEQYF
TRBD1	TRBV6-5	TRBJ1-1	NA	TGTGCCAGCAGACGAGATGGACAGGTTGGCACTGAAGCTTTCTTT	CASRRDGQVGTEAFF
TRBD2	TRBV4-1	TRBJ2-7	NA	TGCGCCAGCAGCCCTACCCGAGCGGGAGTGAATACCTACGAGCAGTACTTC	CASSPTRAGVNTYEQYF
TRBD2	TRBV20-1	TRBJ2-7	NA	TGCAGCATTACTAGCGGGTACGAGCAGTACTTC	CSITSGYEQYF
NA	TRBV11-2	TRBJ1-1	NA	TGTGCCAGCAGCTTAGAAGTCTTCAGTGAAGCTTTCTTT	CASSLEVFSEAFF
NA	TRBV7-9	TRBJ2-7	NA	TGTGCCAGCAGCTTCAGAGACAGTTCCTACGAGCAGTACTTC	CASSFRDSSYEQYF
TRBD1	TRBV6-1	TRBJ1-4	NA	TGTGCCAGCAGTGAAGCTGCAGGGGGCCTGGGAAAACTGTTTTTT	CASSEAAGGLGKLFF
TRBD1	TRBV19	TRBJ1-4	NA	TGTGCCAGTAGTACTTACCGGACAGGTTCTAATGAAAAACTGTTTTTT	CASSTYRTGSNEKLFF
NA	TRBV12-3/TRBV12-4	TRBJ2-6	NA	TGTGCCAGCAACAGGCCTGGGGCCAACGTCCTGACTTTC	CASNRPGANVLTF
NA	TRBV19	TRBJ1-3	NA	TGTGCCAGTACTCCACTTGGTCTAGATGGAAACACCATATATTTT	CASTPLGLDGNTIYF
TRBD1	TRBV18	TRBJ1-6	NA	TGTGCCAGCTCACAACAGGGGTTAGATTCACCCCTCCACTTT	CASSQQGLDSPLHF
NA	TRBV5-5	TRBJ1-5	NA	TGTGCCAGCAGCTTGGCTGAGGCCTCCCAATATCAGCCCCAGCATTTT	CASSLAEASQYQPQHF
TRBD1	TRBV5-1	TRBJ1-2	once	TGCGCCAGCAGCTTGAATGCAGGGGGCTCCTATGGCTACACCTTC	CASSLNAGGSYGYTF